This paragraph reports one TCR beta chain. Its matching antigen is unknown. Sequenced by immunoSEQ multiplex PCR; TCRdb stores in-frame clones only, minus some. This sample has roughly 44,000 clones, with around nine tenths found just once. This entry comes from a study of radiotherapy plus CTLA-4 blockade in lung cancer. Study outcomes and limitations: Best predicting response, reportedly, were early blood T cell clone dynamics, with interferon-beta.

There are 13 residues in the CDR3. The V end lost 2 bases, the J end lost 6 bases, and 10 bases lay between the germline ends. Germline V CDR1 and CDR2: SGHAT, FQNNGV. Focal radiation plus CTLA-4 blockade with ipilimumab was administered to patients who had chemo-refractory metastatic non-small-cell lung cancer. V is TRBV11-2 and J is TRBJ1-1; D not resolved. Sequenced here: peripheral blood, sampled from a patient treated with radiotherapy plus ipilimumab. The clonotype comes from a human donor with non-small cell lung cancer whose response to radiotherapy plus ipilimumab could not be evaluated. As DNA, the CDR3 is TGTGCCAGCAGCTTAATGGTCACTCCTGAAGCTTTCTTT. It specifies CASSLMVTPEAFF.